This T cell receptor (beta chain) was sequenced in a study of human T cells and chemical hapten exposure. Study-wide results and caveats: TCRs above 1 in 1000 frequency stayed constant with DPC sensitization.

This clonotype appeared many times. The antigen remains unidentified. The CDR3 runs to 14 residues. CDR1 and CDR2 (germline): SQVTM, ANQGSEA. V shed 1 base, J shed 8 bases, and the junction held 8 bases outside the gene matches. One entry per CDR3 protein results from TCRdb running MiXCR on the RACE reads. The sample holds some 51,000 distinct CDR3 sequences; 9.4% are singletons and the top ten take 14%. Time point indicated: pre-sensitization, week 0. As to treatment: therapeutic diphenylcyclopropenone sensitization with weekly scalp DPC. At patch-test visits, sampling came before the patch test. Sequences were derived from whole blood, sampled in connection with sensitization to the hapten diphenylcyclopropenone (DPC). The chain recombines TRBV29-1 with TRBJ2-1; 7 bases are a match to TRBD1. The clonotype comes from a middle-aged woman with alopecia areata. Some clones in this sample may be carry-over from other donors' samples. The CDR3 region is CSVEGQGKVDEQFF. The CDR3 DNA follows: TGCAGCGTTGAAGGACAGGGTAAAGTCGATGAGCAGTTCTTC.